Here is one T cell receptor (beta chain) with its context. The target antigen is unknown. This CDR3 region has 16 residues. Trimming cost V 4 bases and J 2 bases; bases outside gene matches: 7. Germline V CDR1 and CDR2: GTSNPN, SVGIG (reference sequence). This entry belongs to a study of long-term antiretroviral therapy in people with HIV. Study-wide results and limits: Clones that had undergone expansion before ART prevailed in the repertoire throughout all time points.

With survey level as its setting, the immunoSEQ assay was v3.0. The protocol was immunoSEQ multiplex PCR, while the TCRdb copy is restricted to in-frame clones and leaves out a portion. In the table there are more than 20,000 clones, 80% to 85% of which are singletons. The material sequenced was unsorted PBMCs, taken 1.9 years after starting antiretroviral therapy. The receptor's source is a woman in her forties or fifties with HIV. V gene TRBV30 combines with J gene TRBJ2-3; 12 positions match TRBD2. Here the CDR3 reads CAWTTGTSGLTDTQYF. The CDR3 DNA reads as TGTGCCTGGACAACCGGGACTAGCGGGCTCACAGATACGCAGTATTTT.